This T cell receptor beta chain is drawn from a study of cytomegalovirus exposure and HLA in healthy donors. The PCR employed 60 Vbeta primers together with 13 Jbeta primers. Clones were sequenced by immunoSEQ multiplex PCR, and TCRdb holds only the in-frame ones, with some missing. Of 100,000 or so clones in the sample, over 75% are singletons; the top ten hold approximately 11%. Whole-study findings and limits: Versus the approximately 720-donor mean, an Asian-associated ancestry cluster reportedly showed fewer N-insertions in a later analysis. Some highly shared sequence variants likely arose as a pipeline artifact.

With respect to this clone: Its antigen is not identified.

The sequenced sample was PBMCs. The clonotype comes from a man between 40 and 49 years old in good health and CMV-seropositive.

The CDR3 here is CASSIGTGWRLSYGYTF. For the CDR3, the DNA is TGTGCCAGCAGTATTGGGACAGGGTGGCGGCTAAGCTATGGCTACACCTTC. The chain carries TRBV7-9 and TRBJ1-2; 9 bases map to TRBD1. The J segment lost 4 bases and the V segment lost 6 bases, leaving 15 bases of the junction unmatched. The V gene's germline CDR1 is SEHNR and CDR2 FQNEAQ (reference sequence). The CDR3 is made up of 17 amino acids.